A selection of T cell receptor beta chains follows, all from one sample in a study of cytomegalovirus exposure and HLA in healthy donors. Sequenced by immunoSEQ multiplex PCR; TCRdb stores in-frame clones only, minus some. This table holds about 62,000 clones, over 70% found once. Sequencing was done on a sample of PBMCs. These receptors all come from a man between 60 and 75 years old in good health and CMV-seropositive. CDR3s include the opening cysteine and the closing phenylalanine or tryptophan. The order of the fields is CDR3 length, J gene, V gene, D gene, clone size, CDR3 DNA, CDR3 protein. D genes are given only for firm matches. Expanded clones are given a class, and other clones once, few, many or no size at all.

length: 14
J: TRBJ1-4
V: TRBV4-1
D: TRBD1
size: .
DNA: TGCGCCAGCAGCCAAGGACAGGGAGGTGAAAAACTGTTTTTT
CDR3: CASSQGQGGEKLFF

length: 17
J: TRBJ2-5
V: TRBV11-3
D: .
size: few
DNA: TGTGCCAGCAGCTTAGACGGGAACTCAGCTAACAAAGAGACCCAGTACTTC
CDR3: CASSLDGNSANKETQYF

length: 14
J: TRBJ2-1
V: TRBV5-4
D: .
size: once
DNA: TGTGCCAGCAGCTTTGGCCAGGGTATGGGTGAGCAGTTCTTC
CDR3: CASSFGQGMGEQFF

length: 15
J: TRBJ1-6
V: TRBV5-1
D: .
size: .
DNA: TGCGCCAGCAGCTTGATCCTCGGACAGAATTCACCCCTCCACTTT
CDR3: CASSLILGQNSPLHF

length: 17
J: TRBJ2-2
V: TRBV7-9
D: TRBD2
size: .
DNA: TGTGCCAGCAGCCTGAGCCGGGGACTAACGAACACCGGGGAGCTGTTTTTT
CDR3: CASSLSRGLTNTGELFF

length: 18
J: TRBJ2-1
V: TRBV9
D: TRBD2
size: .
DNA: TGTGCCAGCAGCGTAGATCTTGGACTAGCGGGAGGGCCGAATGAGCAGTTCTTC
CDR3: CASSVDLGLAGGPNEQFF

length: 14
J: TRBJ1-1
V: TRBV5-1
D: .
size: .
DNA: TGCGCCAGCAGCTTGGCAGGGTATTGGACTGAAGCTTTCTTT
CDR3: CASSLAGYWTEAFF

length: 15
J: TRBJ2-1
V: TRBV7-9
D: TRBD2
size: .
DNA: TGTGCCAGCATTAGCGGGAGAGGGTCCTACAATGAGCAGTTCTTC
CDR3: CASISGRGSYNEQFF

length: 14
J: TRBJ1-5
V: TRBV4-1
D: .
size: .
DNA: TGCGCCAGCAGCCAGAAGGGGGGGCAGGAGCCCCAGCATTTT
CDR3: CASSQKGGQEPQHF

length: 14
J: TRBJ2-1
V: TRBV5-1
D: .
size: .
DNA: TGCGCCAGCAGCTTGGCCGTAGCGGCCACCGAGCAGTTCTTC
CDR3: CASSLAVAATEQFF

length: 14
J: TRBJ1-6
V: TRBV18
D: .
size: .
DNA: TGTGCCAGCTCACCCATGACGGGGAATTCACCCCTCCACTTT
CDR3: CASSPMTGNSPLHF

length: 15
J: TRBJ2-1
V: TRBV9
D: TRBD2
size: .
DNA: TGTGCCAGCAGCGTGACTAGCGGGAGTCGCAATGAGCAGTTCTTC
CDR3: CASSVTSGSRNEQFF

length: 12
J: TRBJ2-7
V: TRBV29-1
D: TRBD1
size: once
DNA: TGCAGCGTTGGACAGGGGGACTACGAGCAGTACTTC
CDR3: CSVGQGDYEQYF

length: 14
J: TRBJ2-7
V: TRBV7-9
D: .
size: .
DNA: TGTGCCAGCAGCCCTGATGGGGGGAGGTACGAGCAGTACTTC
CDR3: CASSPDGGRYEQYF

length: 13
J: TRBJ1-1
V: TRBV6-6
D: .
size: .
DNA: TGTGCCAGCAGCTTCAGCGGGAACACTGAAGCTTTCTTT
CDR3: CASSFSGNTEAFF

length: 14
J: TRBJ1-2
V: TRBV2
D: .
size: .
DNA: TGTGCCAGCAGTGATTCACAGACTAACTATGGCTACACCTTC
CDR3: CASSDSQTNYGYTF

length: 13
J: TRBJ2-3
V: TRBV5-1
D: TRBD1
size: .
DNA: TGCGCCAGCAAGACAGGGGACACAGATACGCAGTATTTT
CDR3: CASKTGDTDTQYF

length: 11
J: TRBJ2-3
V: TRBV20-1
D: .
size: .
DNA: TGCAGTGCTCGCGTGGCAGATACGCAGTATTTT
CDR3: CSARVADTQYF

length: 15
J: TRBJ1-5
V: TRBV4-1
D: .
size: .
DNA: TGCGCCAGCAGCCTAGGACAGTATAGCAATCAGCCCCAGCATTTT
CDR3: CASSLGQYSNQPQHF

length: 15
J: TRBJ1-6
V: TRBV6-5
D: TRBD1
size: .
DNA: TGTGCCAGCAGCCTTGGACAGGGTTTTAGGTCACCCCTCCACTTT
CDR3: CASSLGQGFRSPLHF

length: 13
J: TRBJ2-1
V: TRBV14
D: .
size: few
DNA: TGTGCCAGCAGCCAAGTACGGTACAATGAGCAGTTCTTC
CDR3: CASSQVRYNEQFF

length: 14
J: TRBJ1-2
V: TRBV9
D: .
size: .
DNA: TGTGCCAGCAGCGCCGGGACACGGGCTTACGGCTACACCTTC
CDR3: CASSAGTRAYGYTF